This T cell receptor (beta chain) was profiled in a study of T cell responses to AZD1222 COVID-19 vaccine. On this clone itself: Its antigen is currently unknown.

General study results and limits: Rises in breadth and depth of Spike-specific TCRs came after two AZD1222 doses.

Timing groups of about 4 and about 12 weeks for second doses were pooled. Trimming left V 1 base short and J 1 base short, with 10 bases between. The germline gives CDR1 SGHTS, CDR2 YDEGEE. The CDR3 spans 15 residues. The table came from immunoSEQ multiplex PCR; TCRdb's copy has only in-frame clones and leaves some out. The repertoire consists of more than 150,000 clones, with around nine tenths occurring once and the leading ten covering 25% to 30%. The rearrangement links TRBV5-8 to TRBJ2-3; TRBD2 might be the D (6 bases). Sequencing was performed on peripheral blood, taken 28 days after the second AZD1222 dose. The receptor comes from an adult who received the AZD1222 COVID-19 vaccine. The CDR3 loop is CASSLYLAGTDTQYF. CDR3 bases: TGTGCCAGCAGCTTGTATTTAGCGGGCACAGATACGCAGTATTTT. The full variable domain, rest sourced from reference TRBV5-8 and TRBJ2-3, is EAGVTQSPTHLIKTRGQQATLRCSPISGHTSVYWYQQALGLGLQFLLWYDEGEERNRGNFPPRFSGRQFPNYSSELNVNALELEDSALYLCASSLYLAGTDTQYFGPGTRLTVL.